This TCR beta chain is drawn from a study of quantifying T cell responses using KT2 cells. Looking at the study overall: TCR alpha and beta constant-region primers primed reverse transcription of RNA. The second PCR was a qPCR stopped at a predetermined fluorescence threshold.

Known numbers of the T cell clone KT2 were added to PBMC. Different KT2-to-PBMC ratios were created with a constant PBMC count. This clonotype was observed a few times. A single-stranded UMI oligo with SP2 sequence was ligated to cDNA 3' ends. An equimolar mix of RC1.1 and RC1.2 primed the beta chain across TRBC1 and TRBC2. From the second PCR onward, TCR alpha and beta chains were processed separately. One entry per CDR3 protein, called by TCRdb with MiXCR from the UMI-ligation and nested PCR reads. The repertoire holds tens of thousands of distinct CDR3 sequences, with 10% as singletons. V lost 1 base, J lost 1 base, and 22 bases lay in between. The CDR3 spans 19 residues. The germline CDR1 and CDR2 sequences are SGHNT and YENEEA.

What was sequenced was PBMCs spiked with cells of the T cell clone KT2. The receptor's source is a human donor. This chain connects TRBV11-3 to TRBJ2-5; TRBD2 is a possible D gene (6 bases). CDR3: CASSLGVALASIPQETQYF. The CDR3 DNA follows: TGTGCCAGCAGCTTAGGTGTCGCGCTAGCGAGTATACCCCAAGAGACCCAGTACTTC.